This T cell receptor (beta chain) was sequenced in a study of blood T cell repertoires in COVID-19. V lost 5 bases to trimming and J lost 2 bases, with 14 bases between them. The V gene's germline CDR1 is SGHKS and CDR2 YYEKEE (reference sequence). This CDR3 is 14 amino acids long. Sequencing was performed with immunoSEQ multiplex PCR; in TCRdb, only in-frame clones are kept and a portion is missing. The table has roughly 250,000 clones, 80% to 85% seen once. V and J are TRBV5-5 and TRBJ2-7; a possible D gene is TRBD1 (6 bases). This TCR was recovered from a woman in her sixties or seventies with active or convalescent COVID-19. Sample: peripheral blood. CDR3 DNA: TGTGCCAGCAGTCCCGGGACATTAACCTACGAGCAGTACTTC. As protein: CASSPGTLTYEQYF.